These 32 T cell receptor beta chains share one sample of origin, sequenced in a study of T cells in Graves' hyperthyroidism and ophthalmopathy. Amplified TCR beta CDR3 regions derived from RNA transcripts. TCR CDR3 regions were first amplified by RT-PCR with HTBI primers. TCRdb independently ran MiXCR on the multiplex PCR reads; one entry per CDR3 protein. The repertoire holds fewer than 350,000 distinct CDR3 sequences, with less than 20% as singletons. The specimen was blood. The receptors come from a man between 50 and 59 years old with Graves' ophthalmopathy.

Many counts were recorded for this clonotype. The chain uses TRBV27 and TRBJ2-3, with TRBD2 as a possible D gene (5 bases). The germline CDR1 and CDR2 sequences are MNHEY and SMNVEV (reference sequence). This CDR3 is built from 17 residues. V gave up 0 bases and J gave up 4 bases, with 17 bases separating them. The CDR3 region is CASSLSAGPTRSDTQYF. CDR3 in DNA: TGTGCCAGCAGTTTATCGGCCGGACCCACTAGGTCAGATACGCAGTATTTT.

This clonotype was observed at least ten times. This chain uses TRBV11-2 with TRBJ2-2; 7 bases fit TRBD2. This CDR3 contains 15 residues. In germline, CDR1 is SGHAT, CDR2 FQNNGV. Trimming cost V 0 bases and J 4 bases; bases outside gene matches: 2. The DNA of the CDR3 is TGTGCCAGCAGCTTAGAAGCGGGAATCACCGGGGAGCTGTTTTTT. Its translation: CASSLEAGITGELFF.

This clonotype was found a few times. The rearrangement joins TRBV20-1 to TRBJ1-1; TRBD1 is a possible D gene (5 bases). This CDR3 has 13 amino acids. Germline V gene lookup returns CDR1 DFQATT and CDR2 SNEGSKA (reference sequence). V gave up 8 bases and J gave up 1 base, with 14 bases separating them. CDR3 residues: CSSRGGKNTEAFF. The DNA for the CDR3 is TGCAGTTCCCGGGGGGGAAAGAACACTGAAGCTTTCTTT.

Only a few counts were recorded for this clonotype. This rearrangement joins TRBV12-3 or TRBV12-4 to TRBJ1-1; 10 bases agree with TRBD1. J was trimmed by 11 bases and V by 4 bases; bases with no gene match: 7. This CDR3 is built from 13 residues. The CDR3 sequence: CASSYSGTGVAFF. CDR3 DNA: TGTGCCAGCAGTTACTCCGGGACAGGGGTGGCTTTCTTT.

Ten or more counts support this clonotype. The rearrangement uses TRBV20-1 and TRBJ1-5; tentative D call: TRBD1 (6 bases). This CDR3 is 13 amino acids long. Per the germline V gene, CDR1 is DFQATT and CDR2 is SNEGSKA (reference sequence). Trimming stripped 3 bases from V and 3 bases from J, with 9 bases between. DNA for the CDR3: TGCAGTGCTAGTCGACAGGACAATCAGCCCCAGCATTTT. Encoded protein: CSASRQDNQPQHF.

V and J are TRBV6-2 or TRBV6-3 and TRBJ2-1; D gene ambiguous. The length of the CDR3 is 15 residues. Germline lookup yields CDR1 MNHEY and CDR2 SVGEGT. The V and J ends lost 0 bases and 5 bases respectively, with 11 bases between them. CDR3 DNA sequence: TGTGCCAGCAGTTACTCGGCGAGTCTGGACAATGAGCAGTTCTTC. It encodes CASSYSASLDNEQFF.

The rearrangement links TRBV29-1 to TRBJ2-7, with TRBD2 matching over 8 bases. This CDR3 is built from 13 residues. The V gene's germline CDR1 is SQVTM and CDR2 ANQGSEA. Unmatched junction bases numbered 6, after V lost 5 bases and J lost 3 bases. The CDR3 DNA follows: TGCAGCGTTTCGGGACTAGGGGGCTACGAGCAGTACTTC. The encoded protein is CSVSGLGGYEQYF.

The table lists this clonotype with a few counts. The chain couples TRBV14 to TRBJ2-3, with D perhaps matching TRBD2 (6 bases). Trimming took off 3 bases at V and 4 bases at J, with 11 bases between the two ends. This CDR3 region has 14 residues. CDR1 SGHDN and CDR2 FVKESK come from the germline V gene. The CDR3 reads CASSHGGVADTQYF. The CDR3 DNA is TGTGCCAGCAGCCACGGAGGGGTCGCAGATACGCAGTATTTT.

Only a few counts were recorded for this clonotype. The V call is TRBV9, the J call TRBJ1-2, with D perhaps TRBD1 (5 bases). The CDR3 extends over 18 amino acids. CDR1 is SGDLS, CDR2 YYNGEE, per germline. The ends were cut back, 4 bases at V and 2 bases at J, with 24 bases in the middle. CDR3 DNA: TGTGCCAGCAGCCCTAGCCGGGACGGGCCGGGGGTAAACTATGGCTACACCTTC. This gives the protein CASSPSRDGPGVNYGYTF.

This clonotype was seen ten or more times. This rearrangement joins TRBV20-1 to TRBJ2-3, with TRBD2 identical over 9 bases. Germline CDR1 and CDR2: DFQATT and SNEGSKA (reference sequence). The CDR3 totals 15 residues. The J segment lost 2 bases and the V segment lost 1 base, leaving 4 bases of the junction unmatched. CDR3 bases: TGCAGTGCTAGAGGGACTAGCGCTTACACAGATACGCAGTATTTT. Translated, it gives CSARGTSAYTDTQYF.

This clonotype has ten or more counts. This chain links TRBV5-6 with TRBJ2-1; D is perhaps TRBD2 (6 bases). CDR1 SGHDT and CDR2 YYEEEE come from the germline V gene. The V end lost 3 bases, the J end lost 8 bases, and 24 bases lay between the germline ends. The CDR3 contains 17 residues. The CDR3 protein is CASSSALEGPLLHEQFF. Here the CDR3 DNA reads TGTGCCAGCAGCTCCGCGTTGGAGGGACCCCTTCTCCATGAGCAGTTCTTC. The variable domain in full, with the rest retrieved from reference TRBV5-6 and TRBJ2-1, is DAGVTQSPTHLIKTRGQQVTLRCSPKSGHDTVSWYQQALGQGPQFIFQYYEEEERQRGNFPDRFSGHQFPNYSSELNVNALLLGDSALYLCASSSALEGPLLHEQFFGPGTRLTVL.

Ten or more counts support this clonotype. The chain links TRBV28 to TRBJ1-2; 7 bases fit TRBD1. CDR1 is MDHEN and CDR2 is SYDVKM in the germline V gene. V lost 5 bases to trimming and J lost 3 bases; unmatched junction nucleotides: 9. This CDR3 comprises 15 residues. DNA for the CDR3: TGTGCCAGCAGTAAGCCGAACAGGGGAGACTATGGCTACACCTTC. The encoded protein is CASSKPNRGDYGYTF.

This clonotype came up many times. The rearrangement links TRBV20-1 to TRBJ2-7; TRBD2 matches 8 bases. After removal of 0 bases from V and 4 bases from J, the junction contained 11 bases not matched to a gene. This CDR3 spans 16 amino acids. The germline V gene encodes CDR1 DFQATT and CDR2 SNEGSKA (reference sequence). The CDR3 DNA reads TGCAGTGCTAGAGATCATGTGACTAGCGAACATTACGAGCAGTACTTC. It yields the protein CSARDHVTSEHYEQYF.

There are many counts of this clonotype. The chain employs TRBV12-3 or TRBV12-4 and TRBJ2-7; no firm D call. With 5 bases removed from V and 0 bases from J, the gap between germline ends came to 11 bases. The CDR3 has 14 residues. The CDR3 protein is CASSRTASSYEQYF. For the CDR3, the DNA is TGTGCCAGCAGTCGGACGGCCAGCTCCTACGAGCAGTACTTC.

CDR3 sequence reads: CASTGGRGKLFF. The CDR3 bases are TGTGCCAGTACAGGGGGCAGAGGAAAACTGTTTTTT. The V and J genes are TRBV25-1 and TRBJ1-4; 9 bases fit TRBD1. Germline V CDR1 and CDR2: MGHDK, SYGVNS. Trimming at V came to 9 bases and at J to 10 bases, leaving 6 bases not matched to a gene. CDR3 length: 12 residues.

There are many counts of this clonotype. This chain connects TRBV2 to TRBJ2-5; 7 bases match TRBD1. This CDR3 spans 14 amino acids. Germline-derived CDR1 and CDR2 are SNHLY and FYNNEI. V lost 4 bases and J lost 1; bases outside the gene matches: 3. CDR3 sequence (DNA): TGTGCCAGCAGTGGGGACAGATCCCAAGAGACCCAGTACTTC. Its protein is CASSGDRSQETQYF.

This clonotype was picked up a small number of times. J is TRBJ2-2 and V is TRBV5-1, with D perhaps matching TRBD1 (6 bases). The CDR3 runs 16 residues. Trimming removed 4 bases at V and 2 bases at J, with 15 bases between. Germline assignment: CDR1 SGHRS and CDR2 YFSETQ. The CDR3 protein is CASSLTGPPNTGELFF. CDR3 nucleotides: TGCGCCAGCAGCCTTACAGGGCCCCCAAACACCGGGGAGCTGTTTTTT.

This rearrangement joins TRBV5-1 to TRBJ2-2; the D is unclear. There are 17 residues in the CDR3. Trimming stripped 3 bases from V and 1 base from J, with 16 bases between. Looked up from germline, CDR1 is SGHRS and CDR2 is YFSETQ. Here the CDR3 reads CASSSGVWDGNTGELFF. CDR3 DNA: TGCGCCAGCAGCTCCGGAGTTTGGGATGGGAACACCGGGGAGCTGTTTTTT.

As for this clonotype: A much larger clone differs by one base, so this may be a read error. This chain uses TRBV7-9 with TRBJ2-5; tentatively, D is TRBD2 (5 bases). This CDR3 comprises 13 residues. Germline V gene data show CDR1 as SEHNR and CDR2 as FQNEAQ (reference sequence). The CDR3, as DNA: TGTGCCAGCAGCTTGGCCATGAGGGAGACCCGGTACTTC. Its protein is CASSLAMRETRYF.

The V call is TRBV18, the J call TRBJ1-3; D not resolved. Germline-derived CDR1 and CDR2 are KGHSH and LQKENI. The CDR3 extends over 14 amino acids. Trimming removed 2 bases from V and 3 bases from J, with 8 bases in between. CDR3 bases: TGTGCCAGCTCACCAGAGGTGGATGGAAACACCATATATTTT. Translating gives CASSPEVDGNTIYF.

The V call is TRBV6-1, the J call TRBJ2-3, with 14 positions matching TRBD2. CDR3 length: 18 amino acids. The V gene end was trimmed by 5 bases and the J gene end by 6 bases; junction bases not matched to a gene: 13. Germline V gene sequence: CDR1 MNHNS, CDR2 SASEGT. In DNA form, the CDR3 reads TGTGCCAGCAGTAAAAGACTAGCGGGAGGGCCGTATCCCGATACGCAGTATTTT. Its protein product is CASSKRLAGGPYPDTQYF.

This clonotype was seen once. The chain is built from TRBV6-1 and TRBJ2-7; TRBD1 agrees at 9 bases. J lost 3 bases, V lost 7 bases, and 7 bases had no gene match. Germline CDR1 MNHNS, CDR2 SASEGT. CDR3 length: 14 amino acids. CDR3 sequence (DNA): TGTGCCAGCAAAGAGGGGACAGGGCGCTACGAGCAGTACTTC. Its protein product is CASKEGTGRYEQYF.

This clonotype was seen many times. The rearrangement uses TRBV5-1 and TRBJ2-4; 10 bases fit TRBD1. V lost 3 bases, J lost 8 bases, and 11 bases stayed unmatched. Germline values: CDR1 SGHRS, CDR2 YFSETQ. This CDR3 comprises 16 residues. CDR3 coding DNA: TGCGCCAGCAGCTCCAGTCCCGGGACAGGGGAGGACATTCAGTACTTC. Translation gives CASSSSPGTGEDIQYF.

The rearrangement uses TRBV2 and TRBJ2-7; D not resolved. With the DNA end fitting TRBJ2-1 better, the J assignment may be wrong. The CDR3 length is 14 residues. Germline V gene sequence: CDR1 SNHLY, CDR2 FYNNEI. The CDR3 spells CASSEGAGSYEQFF. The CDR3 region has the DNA TGTGCCAGCAGTGAAGGGGCTGGCTCCTACGAGCAGTTCTTC.

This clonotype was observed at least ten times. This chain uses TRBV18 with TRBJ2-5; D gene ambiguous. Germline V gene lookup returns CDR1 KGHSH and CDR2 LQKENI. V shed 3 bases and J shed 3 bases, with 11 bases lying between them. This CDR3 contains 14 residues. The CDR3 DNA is TGTGCCAGCTCACCTAATGCCGCCAAAGAGACCCAGTACTTC. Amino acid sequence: CASSPNAAKETQYF.

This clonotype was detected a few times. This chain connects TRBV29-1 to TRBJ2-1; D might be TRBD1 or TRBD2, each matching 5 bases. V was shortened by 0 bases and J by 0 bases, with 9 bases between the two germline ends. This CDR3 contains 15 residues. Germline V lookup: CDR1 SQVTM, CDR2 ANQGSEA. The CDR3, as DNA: TGCAGCGTTGAAGAGGGACGGAGCTCCTACAATGAGCAGTTCTTC. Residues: CSVEEGRSSYNEQFF.

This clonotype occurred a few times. The chain's CDR3 is CASSYGGDYEQYF. CDR3 DNA sequence: TGTGCCAGCAGTTATGGGGGGGACTACGAGCAGTACTTC. The chain couples TRBV6-9 to TRBJ2-7, with TRBD2 matching 7 bases. CDR3 size: 13 residues. The germline gives CDR1 MNHGY, CDR2 SVAAGI. Germline trimming cut 2 bases from V and 3 bases from J; bases unmatched to any gene: 1.

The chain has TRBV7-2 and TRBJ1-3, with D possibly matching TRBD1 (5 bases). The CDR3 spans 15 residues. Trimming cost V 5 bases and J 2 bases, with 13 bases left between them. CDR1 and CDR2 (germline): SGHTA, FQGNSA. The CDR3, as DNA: TGTGCCAGCAGCCGAATGAGGGGAGCTGGAAACACCATATATTTT. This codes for CASSRMRGAGNTIYF. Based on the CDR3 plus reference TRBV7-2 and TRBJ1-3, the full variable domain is GAGVSQSPSNKVTEKGKDVELRCDPISGHTALYWYRQSLGQGLEFLIYFQGNSAPDKSGLPSDRFSAERTGGSVSTLTIQRTQQEDSAVYLCASSRMRGAGNTIYFGEGSWLTVV.

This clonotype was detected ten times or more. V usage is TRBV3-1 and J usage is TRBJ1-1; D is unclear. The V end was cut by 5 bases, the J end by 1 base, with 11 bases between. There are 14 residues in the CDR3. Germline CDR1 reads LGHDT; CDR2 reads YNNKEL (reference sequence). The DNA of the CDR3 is TGTGCCAGCAGCAGCCGGGCGTCGAACACTGAAGCTTTCTTT. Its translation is CASSSRASNTEAFF.

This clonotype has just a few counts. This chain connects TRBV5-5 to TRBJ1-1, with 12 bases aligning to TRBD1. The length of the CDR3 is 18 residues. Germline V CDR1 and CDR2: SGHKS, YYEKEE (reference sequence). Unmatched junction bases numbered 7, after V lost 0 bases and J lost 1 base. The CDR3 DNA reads TGTGCCAGCAGCTTGGACCGGGACAGGGGGCATTGGAACACTGAAGCTTTCTTT. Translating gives CASSLDRDRGHWNTEAFF.

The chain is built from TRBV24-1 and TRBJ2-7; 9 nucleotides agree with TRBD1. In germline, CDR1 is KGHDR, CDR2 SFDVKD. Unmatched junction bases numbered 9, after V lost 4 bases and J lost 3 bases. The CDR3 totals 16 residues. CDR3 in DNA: TGTGCCACCAGTGACCCCGGGACAGGGAAGCTCTACGAGCAGTACTTC. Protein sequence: CATSDPGTGKLYEQYF.

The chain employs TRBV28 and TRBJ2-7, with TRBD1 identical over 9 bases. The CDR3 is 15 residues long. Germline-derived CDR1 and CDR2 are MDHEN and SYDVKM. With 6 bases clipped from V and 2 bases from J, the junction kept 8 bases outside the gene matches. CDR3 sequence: CASSTTGGVPYEQYF. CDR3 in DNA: TGTGCCAGCAGCACGACAGGGGGGGTCCCCTACGAGCAGTACTTC.